The 30 T cell receptor beta chains below come from one sample, sequenced in a study of shared clonotypes between healthy human individuals. Using immunoSEQ multiplex PCR, the repertoire was profiled, and TCRdb retains in-frame clones only, with some absent. The data hold a few million clones, with over 85% observed a single time. The sequenced sample consisted of naive CD4+ T cells sorted from blood. The sample's subset: CD45RA+ positively selected. These TCRs come from a man aged 18 to 30 in good health.

About this clone itself: In the same sample, other DNA sequences code for this CDR3. This rearrangement joins TRBV20-1 to TRBJ2-3; D is ambiguous. Deletions cut 5 bases from V and 3 bases from J, with 6 bases between. Germline CDR1 reads DFQATT; CDR2 reads SNEGSKA (reference sequence). The CDR3 has 11 amino acids. CDR3 loop: CSAPRTDTQYF. The CDR3 nucleotides read TGCAGTGCTCCACGGACAGATACGCAGTATTTT.

V and J are TRBV28 and TRBJ2-7, with 7 bases identical to TRBD2. V lost 7 bases, J lost 2 bases, and 5 bases stayed unmatched. The CDR3 runs 13 residues. Per germline, CDR1 MDHEN and CDR2 SYDVKM. The CDR3 region has the DNA TGTGCCAGCATCCGGGGGGAGCCCTACGAGCAGTACTTC. Protein sequence: CASIRGEPYEQYF.

This chain uses TRBV7-9 with TRBJ2-7; 8 nucleotides agree with TRBD1. The germline gives CDR1 SEHNR, CDR2 FQNEAQ (reference sequence). The CDR3 runs 14 residues. The junction had 8 bases not matched to a gene; V was cut back by 10 bases and J by 0 bases. Written as DNA, the CDR3 is TGTGCCACTCAGGGACAGGTTAACTCCTACGAGCAGTACTTC. Protein sequence: CATQGQVNSYEQYF.

The J gene is TRBJ2-7, the V gene TRBV10-3, with D hard to call. The CDR3 totals 12 residues. V dropped 3 bases and J dropped 5 bases, with 8 bases sitting between them. Germline assignment: CDR1 ENHRY and CDR2 SYGVKD. The CDR3 loop is CAISEWKDEQYF. For the CDR3, the DNA is TGTGCCATCAGTGAATGGAAGGACGAGCAGTACTTC.

This clone was recorded only once. A junction end diverges from the germline sequence, so it may reflect a read error. J is TRBJ2-5 and V is TRBV10-3; a weak D match, TRBD2 (5 bases). Germline V gene lookup returns CDR1 ENHRY and CDR2 SYGVKD. The CDR3 spans 13 residues. CDR3 in amino acids: CAARRGSQEPQYF. The CDR3 bases are TGTGCCGCCAGAAGAGGGAGCCAAGAGCCCCAGTACTTC.

A note on this clone: Other nucleotide sequences in the sample specify the same CDR3. The chain uses TRBV5-1 and TRBJ1-1, with TRBD1 matching 8 bases. The CDR3 is 14 amino acids. Germline loops: CDR1 SGHRS, CDR2 YFSETQ. V shed 4 bases, J shed 1 base, and the junction held 3 bases outside the gene matches. The chain's CDR3 is CASSRGQENTEAFF. The CDR3 nucleotides are TGCGCCAGCAGCCGGGGACAGGAGAACACTGAAGCTTTCTTT.

This chain uses TRBV11-2 with TRBJ2-1; TRBD1 or TRBD2 may be the D gene (6 bases each). The CDR3 length is 15 residues. Germline V gene sequence: CDR1 SGHAT, CDR2 FQNNGV. Trimming removed 5 bases from V and 4 bases from J, with 15 bases in between. The CDR3 spells CASSLQGRPYNEQFF. CDR3 coding DNA: TGTGCCAGCAGCCTCCAGGGGAGGCCGTACAATGAGCAGTTCTTC.

The chain joins TRBV5-1 to TRBJ2-2, with a weak D call TRBD1 (5 bases). The V gene's germline CDR1 is SGHRS and CDR2 YFSETQ. V lost 4 bases, J lost 1 base, and 11 bases lay in between. This CDR3 is 15 amino acids long. The CDR3 region has the DNA TGCGCCAGCAGCCATTCGACAGTGAACACCGGGGAGCTGTTTTTT. This codes for CASSHSTVNTGELFF.

V usage is TRBV10-2 and J usage is TRBJ1-2; 9 nucleotides align to TRBD1. The CDR3 spans 14 residues. V lost 2 bases, J lost 4 bases, and 2 bases stayed unmatched. Germline V lookup: CDR1 WSHSY, CDR2 SAAADI. This chain's CDR3 is CASSEGQGFYGYTF. The CDR3 DNA sequence: TGCGCCAGCAGTGAGGGACAGGGGTTCTATGGCTACACCTTC.

This rearrangement joins TRBV28 to TRBJ2-7; weak D call: TRBD2 (6 bases). The V end was cut by 8 bases, the J end by 3 bases, with 8 bases between. Germline loops: CDR1 MDHEN, CDR2 SYDVKM. The CDR3 is 11 residues long. The CDR3 is CASGGNYEQYF. Here the CDR3 DNA reads TGTGCCAGCGGGGGGAACTACGAGCAGTACTTC.

The chain links TRBV6-1 to TRBJ2-3, with 8 bases aligning to TRBD1. The CDR3 totals 15 residues. V trimming: 10 bases; J trimming: 0 bases; junction bases outside the gene matches: 9. Germline V CDR1 and CDR2: MNHNS, SASEGT. As DNA, the CDR3 is TGTGCCATAGCAGGGGGCCCCTATAGCACAGATACGCAGTATTTT. The encoded protein is CAIAGGPYSTDTQYF.

The chain links TRBV5-4 to TRBJ2-5; a possible D gene is TRBD1 (6 bases). This CDR3 region has 12 residues. V gave up 2 bases and J gave up 13 bases, with 15 bases separating them. Germline CDR1 reads SGHNT; CDR2 reads YYREEE (reference sequence). CDR3 coding DNA: TGTGCCAGCAGCTTTCTACAGGGAGTCTTGTACTTC. The encoded protein is CASSFLQGVLYF.

V usage is TRBV27 and J usage is TRBJ2-3, with no clear D. The V end lost 1 base, the J end lost 0 bases, and 5 bases lay between the germline ends. Germline CDR1 and CDR2: MNHEY and SMNVEV (reference sequence). The CDR3 covers 14 residues. CDR3 nucleotides: TGTGCCAGCAGTTTATTGGACAGCACAGATACGCAGTATTTT. It translates to CASSLLDSTDTQYF.

The genes are TRBV5-8 and TRBJ2-5; 16 bases agree with TRBD2. Trimming took 4 bases from V and 0 from J; bases not matched to a gene: 3. The CDR3 extends over 17 amino acids. Germline V CDR1 and CDR2: SGHTS, YDEGEE. Here the CDR3 DNA reads TGTGCCAGCAGCATGGGACTAGCGGGGGGGAACCAAGAGACCCAGTACTTC. It is translated as CASSMGLAGGNQETQYF. The entire variable domain, with the rest obtained from reference TRBV5-8 and TRBJ2-5, is as follows: EAGVTQSPTHLIKTRGQQATLRCSPISGHTSVYWYQQALGLGLQFLLWYDEGEERNRGNFPPRFSGRQFPNYSSELNVNALELEDSALYLCASSMGLAGGNQETQYFGPGTRLLVL.

This chain uses TRBV6-5 with TRBJ1-1; 8 positions match TRBD1. Germline CDR1 reads MNHEY; CDR2 reads SVGAGI. V lost 7 bases and J lost 11; bases outside the gene matches: 15. This CDR3 is 14 amino acids long. The CDR3 region has the DNA TGTGCCAGCACTTTGGACAGGGCCAGCGGGGGGGCTTTCTTT. It encodes CASTLDRASGGAFF.

This clone occurred once. The V and J genes are TRBV7-6 and TRBJ2-7; 10 bases agree with TRBD2. Trimming at V came to 5 bases and at J to 2 bases, leaving 6 bases not matched to a gene. Per germline, CDR1 SGHVS and CDR2 FNYEAQ. This CDR3 has 15 residues. CDR3 region: CASSVIAGGTYEQYF. The CDR3 region has the DNA TGTGCCAGCAGCGTAATAGCGGGGGGCACCTACGAGCAGTACTTC.

The V and J genes are TRBV6-5 and TRBJ2-7, with 11 bases identical to TRBD2. Germline-derived CDR1 and CDR2 are MNHEY and SVGAGI. This CDR3 region has 15 residues. Germline trimming cut 7 bases from V and 6 bases from J; bases unmatched to any gene: 11. The CDR3 is CASTRLAGPPVEQYF. In DNA, the CDR3 is TGTGCCAGCACGAGACTAGCGGGACCGCCGGTCGAGCAGTACTTC.

The CDR3 region has the DNA TGTGCCAGCAGCCGTAAGGCGCAGTCTAGTGAAAAACTGTTTTTT. As protein: CASSRKAQSSEKLFF. This chain joins TRBV6-5 and TRBJ1-4, with D hard to call. Germline CDR1 reads MNHEY; CDR2 reads SVGAGI. V was pared by 6 bases and J by 7 bases, with 18 bases between. This CDR3 is 15 amino acids long.

The chain couples TRBV6-6 to TRBJ2-2; D is possibly TRBD1 or TRBD2 (6 bases each). Germline CDR1 and CDR2: MNHNY and SVGAGI (reference sequence). There are 14 residues in the CDR3. V was cut by 7 bases and J by 0 bases, with 9 bases left in between. CDR3: CASKGGTNTGELFF. CDR3 coding DNA: TGTGCCAGCAAGGGGGGCACGAACACCGGGGAGCTGTTTTTT.

The chain carries TRBV30 and TRBJ2-5; 11 bases line up with TRBD2. The CDR3 consists of 17 residues. V was pared by 3 bases and J by 2 bases, with 11 bases of the junction left unmatched. Germline V CDR1 and CDR2: GTSNPN, SVGIG (reference sequence). CDR3 sequence (DNA): TGTGCCTGGAGCGATAAACTAGCGGGAGCAATACAAGAGACCCAGTACTTC. Encoded protein: CAWSDKLAGAIQETQYF.

The rearrangement uses TRBV28 and TRBJ1-2, with TRBD1 matching over 8 bases. Germline assignment: CDR1 MDHEN and CDR2 SYDVKM. Germline trimming cut 5 bases from V and 7 bases from J; bases unmatched to any gene: 12. The CDR3 has 15 amino acids. The CDR3 DNA follows: TGTGCCAGCAGTACCGGTCAGGGGGCGAGATTTGGCTACACCTTC. Protein product: CASSTGQGARFGYTF.

The chain recombines TRBV6-5 with TRBJ1-1; D not certain. The CDR3 covers 15 residues. Germline lookup yields CDR1 MNHEY and CDR2 SVGAGI. V shed 0 bases and J shed 11 bases, with 19 bases lying between them. The CDR3 loop is CASSYSMDGSAPAFF. CDR3 DNA sequence: TGTGCCAGCAGTTACTCTATGGACGGATCCGCTCCGGCTTTCTTT.

The CDR3 is CASSLRVRDEQYF. The CDR3 DNA reads TGTGCCAGCAGTTTAAGGGTAAGAGACGAGCAGTACTTC. V gene TRBV28 combines with J gene TRBJ2-7, with no clear D. Germline V gene lookup returns CDR1 MDHEN and CDR2 SYDVKM. The CDR3 runs 13 residues. The V gene lost 2 bases and the J gene lost 5 bases, with 10 bases spanning the gap.

For the CDR3, the DNA is TGTGCCAGCAGCACAGGACTAGCGGCCTACGAGCAGTACTTC. Protein sequence: CASSTGLAAYEQYF. The V and J genes are TRBV7-2 and TRBJ2-7, with 10 bases matching TRBD2. The CDR3 extends over 14 amino acids. The germline V gene encodes CDR1 SGHTA and CDR2 FQGNSA. Unmatched junction bases numbered 3, after V lost 5 bases and J lost 2 bases.

The chain uses TRBV7-2 and TRBJ1-5; D not certain. Deletions cut 1 base from V and 0 bases from J, with 13 bases between. Per germline, CDR1 SGHTA and CDR2 FQGNSA. The CDR3 extends over 17 amino acids. The CDR3 DNA sequence: TGTGCCAGCAGCTTAGGTTTACCGGTCAGTAGCAATCAGCCCCAGCATTTT. This encodes CASSLGLPVSSNQPQHF.

The chain uses TRBV11-2 and TRBJ2-7; D gene uncertain. Deletions cut 3 bases from V and 3 bases from J, with 9 bases between. CDR1 and CDR2 from the germline V gene are SGHAT and FQNNGV. This CDR3 contains 13 residues. Here the CDR3 reads CASSLGSLYEQYF. For the CDR3, the DNA is TGTGCCAGCAGCTTGGGCAGCCTCTACGAGCAGTACTTC. The variable domain in full, completed from reference TRBV11-2 and TRBJ2-7, reads EAGVAQSPRYKIIEKRQSVAFWCNPISGHATLYWYQQILGQGPKLLIQFQNNGVVDDSQLPKDRFSAERLKGVDSTLKIQPAKLEDSAVYLCASSLGSLYEQYFGPGTRLTVT.

This chain uses TRBV19 with TRBJ1-4; no firm D call. This CDR3 region has 15 residues. Germline assignment: CDR1 LNHDA and CDR2 SQIVND (reference sequence). Trimming removed 5 bases from V and 4 bases from J, with 14 bases in between. This CDR3 is CASSPSWRSNEKLFF. The CDR3 region has the DNA TGTGCCAGTAGTCCAAGCTGGCGGAGTAATGAAAAACTGTTTTTT.

The V call is TRBV11-3, the J call TRBJ2-1; D remains unclear. The CDR3 runs 12 residues. The V end was cut by 0 bases, the J end by 5 bases, with 2 bases between. The germline V gene encodes CDR1 SGHNT and CDR2 YENEEA. The CDR3 coding sequence is TGTGCCAGCAGCTTAGATAACAATGAGCAGTTCTTC. Translated: CASSLDNNEQFF.

This chain uses TRBV28 with TRBJ1-1, with D possibly TRBD1 on 6 matching bases. CDR3 length: 14 residues. CDR1 MDHEN and CDR2 SYDVKM come from the germline V gene. V was trimmed by 5 bases and J by 1 base, leaving 11 bases between them. CDR3 protein: CASSAGTQNTEAFF. CDR3 nucleotides: TGTGCCAGCAGTGCCGGGACACAGAACACTGAAGCTTTCTTT.

The rearrangement joins TRBV25-1 to TRBJ2-3; either TRBD1 or TRBD2 may fit D (6 bases each). The CDR3 has 15 amino acids. CDR1 and CDR2 from the germline V gene are MGHDK and SYGVNS. V gave up 3 bases and J gave up 4 bases, with 14 bases separating them. CDR3 residues: CASSEAGGVPDTQYF. DNA for the CDR3: TGTGCCAGCAGTGAGGCCGGGGGCGTCCCAGATACGCAGTATTTT.